This passage covers 25 T cell receptor beta chains from one sample sequenced in a study of Ad26.COV2.S vaccination and SARS-CoV-2 variants (dated by TCRdb to the early 2020s). Libraries were constructed by the immunoSEQ multiplex PCR assay. TCRdb mirrors the immuneACCESS table, restricted to in-frame sequences. Some clones are absent from its copies; in checked studies, under half trace to an unresolved V gene, and the reason for the others is unknown. The table for this sample lists about 400,000 clones; about 88% of them were counted only once. Of the sample, 1.5% to 2% is held by the ten largest clones. What this sample's treatment or condition label stands for: 15 to 20 received Ad26.COV2.S at low or high dose, single or two shots; several received placebo; per-sample allocation not given. Repertoires of vaccine and placebo recipients were sequenced from samples collected on day 63 after the first injection.

Sequencing was performed on peripheral blood, taken in a trial of Ad26.COV2.S vaccine versus placebo. The receptors were sampled from a person between 18 and 65 years old who received the Ad26.COV2.S COVID-19 vaccine or a placebo.

The chain recombines TRBV6-5 with TRBJ2-6; D is possibly TRBD1 (6 bases). V gave up 5 bases and J gave up 4 bases, with 12 bases separating them. Germline V lookup: CDR1 MNHEY, CDR2 SVGAGI. The CDR3 consists of 15 residues. The CDR3 nucleotides are TGTGCCAGCAGTCTTACAGGGATGGGGGCCAACGTCCTGACTTTC. It is translated as CASSLTGMGANVLTF.

J is TRBJ1-2 and V is TRBV6-5; D unresolved. The CDR3 consists of 16 residues. Germline loops: CDR1 MNHEY, CDR2 SVGAGI. The germline V and J ends were trimmed by 0 bases and 2 bases, with 13 bases remaining between them. The CDR3 here is CASSYSRGVGNYGYTF. DNA of the CDR3: TGTGCCAGCAGTTACTCTCGGGGAGTGGGGAACTATGGCTACACCTTC.

The chain links TRBV2 to TRBJ1-1; 7 bases align to TRBD1. CDR1 and CDR2 (germline): SNHLY, FYNNEI. CDR3 length: 13 residues. The V segment lost 6 bases and the J segment 6 bases; nucleotides outside the gene matches: 7. The CDR3 reads CASRREGASEAFF. In DNA form, the CDR3 reads TGTGCCAGCAGACGAGAGGGGGCCTCTGAAGCTTTCTTT. The whole variable domain, remainder taken from reference TRBV2 and TRBJ1-1, is EPEVTQTPSHQVTQMGQEVILRCVPISNHLYFYWYRQILGQKVEFLVSFYNNEISEKSEIFDDQFSVERPDGSNFTLKIRSTKLEDSAMYFCASRREGASEAFFGQGTRLTVV.

The rearrangement uses TRBV2 and TRBJ2-5, with unresolved D. The germline V gene encodes CDR1 SNHLY and CDR2 FYNNEI. The ends were cut back, 8 bases at V and 5 bases at J, with 9 bases in the middle. The CDR3 loop spans 11 amino acids. In nucleotides, the CDR3 is TGTGCCAGCGGCTTTGGGGAGACCCAGTACTTC. This sequence encodes CASGFGETQYF.

This chain uses TRBV30 with TRBJ1-2; D remains unclear. The CDR3 is 12 amino acids. V gave up 7 bases and J gave up 1 base, with 10 bases separating them. The germline CDR1 and CDR2 sequences are GTSNPN and SVGIG (reference sequence). As DNA, the CDR3 is TGTGCCTCCCGTATAGATAACTATGGCTACACCTTC. It yields the protein CASRIDNYGYTF.

The rearrangement uses TRBV11-2 and TRBJ2-5, with D tentatively TRBD1 or TRBD2 (5 bases each). The ends were cut back, 7 bases at V and 5 bases at J, with 11 bases in the middle. The CDR3 sequence is 12 residues long. Germline CDR1 and CDR2: SGHAT and FQNNGV. The DNA for the CDR3 is TGTGCCAGCACCGGGGCCGAGGAGACCCAGTACTTC. It yields the protein CASTGAEETQYF.

The DNA of the CDR3 is TGTGCCAGCAGCTCCCTAGCGTCAGTGGGTGAGCAGTTCTTC. Translated: CASSSLASVGEQFF. The chain couples TRBV7-9 to TRBJ2-1; a weak D match, TRBD2 (6 bases). This CDR3 has 14 amino acids. Germline loops: CDR1 SEHNR, CDR2 FQNEAQ (reference sequence). V lost 4 bases to trimming and J lost 9 bases, with 16 bases between them.

CDR3 sequence: CATSSLAYNEQFF. Written as DNA, the CDR3 is TGTGCCACCAGCAGTCTGGCCTACAATGAGCAGTTCTTC. The gene calls are TRBV15 and TRBJ2-1; D gene uncertain. The germline V gene has CDR1 LNHNV and CDR2 YYDKDF (reference sequence). This CDR3 region has 13 residues. Trimming removed 3 bases at V and 2 bases at J, with 5 bases between.

This sequence joins TRBV6-5 and TRBJ2-1; D not resolved. Germline assignment: CDR1 MNHEY and CDR2 SVGAGI. Trimming pared 6 bases from V and 4 bases from J, leaving 13 bases between. This CDR3 comprises 14 residues. CDR3 protein: CASSARRIYNEQFF. As DNA, the CDR3 is TGTGCCAGCAGCGCTCGGCGGATTTACAATGAGCAGTTCTTC.

This rearrangement joins TRBV7-8 to TRBJ2-3, with unresolved D. CDR1 is SGHVS and CDR2 is FQNEAQ in the germline V gene. The CDR3 has 12 residues. Trimming removed 5 bases from V and 2 bases from J, with 5 bases in between. CDR3: CASSPDTDTQYF. In DNA form, the CDR3 reads TGTGCCAGCAGCCCCGACACAGATACGCAGTATTTT.

In this sample, this clone turned up a few times. As DNA, the CDR3 is TGTGCCAGCAGTCGTACCTTGGGGACAGGGTTACATGGTGAAGCTTTCTTT. It translates to CASSRTLGTGLHGEAFF. The V gene is TRBV6-6, the J gene TRBJ1-1; TRBD1 matches 9 bases. Germline V CDR1 and CDR2: MNHNY, SVGAGI (reference sequence). The trim removed 5 bases at V and 7 bases at J, leaving 17 bases unmatched. The CDR3 has 17 amino acids.

The CDR3 protein is CTSSPEWAQGKDTQYF. In DNA, the CDR3 is TGCACCAGCAGCCCTGAATGGGCCCAGGGTAAGGATACGCAGTATTTT. This sequence joins TRBV1 and TRBJ2-3; TRBD1, as called in the table, went unchecked against the DNA. TRBV1 is termed a pseudogene. This CDR3 contains 16 residues.

The chain joins TRBV7-8 to TRBJ2-1; 7 bases agree with TRBD1. The germline V gene has CDR1 SGHVS and CDR2 FQNEAQ. The CDR3 is 16 residues long. J lost 7 bases, V lost 4 bases, and 13 bases had no gene match. The CDR3: CASSSGQVGWRNEQFF. The DNA of the CDR3 is TGTGCCAGCAGCTCCGGACAGGTTGGGTGGAGAAATGAGCAGTTCTTC.

J is TRBJ2-1 and V is TRBV6-5; a weak D match, TRBD1 (6 bases). The CDR3 totals 13 residues. Germline CDR1 is MNHEY and CDR2 is SVGAGI. Between the trimmed V and J ends, which lost 2 bases and 4 bases, there was a span of 6 bases. CDR3 bases: TGTGCCAGCAGTTACGGACAGTACAATGAGCAGTTCTTC. Its translation: CASSYGQYNEQFF.

The V gene is TRBV29-1, the J gene TRBJ2-7, with D unresolved. With 6 bases removed from V and 6 bases from J, the gap between germline ends came to 15 bases. The germline V gene encodes CDR1 SQVTM and CDR2 ANQGSEA. The CDR3 loop spans 12 amino acids. The CDR3 DNA reads TGCAGCGTCCGCGACGGAACGGTCGAGCAGTACTTC. Residues: CSVRDGTVEQYF.

The chain couples TRBV19 to TRBJ2-3; 9 bases are shared with TRBD2. CDR1 and CDR2 (germline): LNHDA, SQIVND (reference sequence). The J segment lost 0 bases and the V segment lost 5 bases, leaving 9 bases of the junction unmatched. This CDR3 contains 17 residues. The CDR3 reads CASSLVGGRASTDTQYF. The DNA for the CDR3 is TGTGCCAGTAGTCTCGTGGGCGGGAGGGCTAGCACAGATACGCAGTATTTT.

The rearrangement links TRBV6-5 to TRBJ2-7; perhaps TRBD2 as D (5 bases). The CDR3 sequence is 14 residues long. V lost 0 bases and J lost 4, with 10 bases in between. Germline assignment: CDR1 MNHEY and CDR2 SVGAGI. Written as DNA, the CDR3 is TGTGCCAGCAGTTACTCGCCCCGGAGGTACGAGCAGTACTTC. Amino acid sequence: CASSYSPRRYEQYF.

The CDR3 is CASSRQGLNEQYF. For the CDR3, the DNA is TGTGCCAGCAGCAGACAGGGCTTAAACGAGCAGTACTTC. V usage is TRBV7-8 and J usage is TRBJ2-7, with 7 bases identical to TRBD1. The CDR3 spans 13 residues. V shed 5 bases and J 5 bases; nucleotides not matched to a gene: 6. Per germline, CDR1 SGHVS and CDR2 FQNEAQ.

The rearrangement joins TRBV15 to TRBJ1-1; TRBD1 might be the D (6 bases). CDR1 and CDR2 (germline): LNHNV, YYDKDF (reference sequence). CDR3 length: 14 amino acids. V dropped 0 bases and J dropped 3 bases, with 8 bases sitting between them. As DNA, the CDR3 is TGTGCCACCAGCAGAGAAGGGGGGGACACTGAAGCTTTCTTT. Its translation: CATSREGGDTEAFF.

The V call is TRBV6-5, the J call TRBJ1-3; D is unresolved. The V gene lost 6 bases and the J gene lost 0 bases, with 9 bases spanning the gap. Per germline, CDR1 MNHEY and CDR2 SVGAGI. The CDR3 totals 14 residues. CDR3 residues: CASRGRSSGNTIYF. Here the CDR3 DNA reads TGTGCCAGCAGAGGACGGTCCTCTGGAAACACCATATATTTT.

The DNA of the CDR3 is TGTGCCATCAGTGAGTTAACGACAGATAACTATGGCTACACCTTC. Residues: CAISELTTDNYGYTF. This chain uses TRBV10-3 with TRBJ1-2, with TRBD1 as a possible D gene (5 bases). The CDR3 spans 15 residues. Germline V lookup: CDR1 ENHRY, CDR2 SYGVKD. Trimming took 1 base from V and 1 from J, leaving 10 bases between them.

This chain links TRBV5-6 with TRBJ1-6; D is perhaps TRBD1 (5 bases). The CDR3 has 14 amino acids. Trimming removed 0 bases from V and 5 bases from J, with 6 bases in between. In germline, CDR1 is SGHDT, CDR2 YYEEEE. This CDR3 reads CASSLVQDNSPLHF. The CDR3, as DNA: TGTGCCAGCAGCTTGGTACAGGATAATTCACCCCTCCACTTT.

CDR3 nucleotide sequence: TGTGCCAGCAGCGTAGGGGTTCTCCGGGGGACCAATGAGCAGTTCTTC. Its protein is CASSVGVLRGTNEQFF. The V call is TRBV9, the J call TRBJ2-1; the D gene is possibly TRBD2 (6 bases). Germline assignment: CDR1 SGDLS and CDR2 YYNGEE. The CDR3 runs to 16 residues. V dropped 0 bases and J dropped 6 bases, with 16 bases sitting between them.

This clone appeared a few times. This chain links TRBV12-5 with TRBJ1-5; D is ambiguous. With 2 bases removed from V and 1 base from J, the gap between germline ends came to 12 bases. Germline CDR1 LGHNT, CDR2 FRNRAP. The length of the CDR3 is 16 residues. CDR3 sequence: CASGLKAEASNQPQHF. CDR3 sequence (DNA): TGTGCTAGTGGTTTGAAGGCGGAGGCCAGCAATCAGCCCCAGCATTTT.

The genes are TRBV20-1 and TRBJ2-2, with D hard to call. There are 15 residues in the CDR3. Germline CDR1 DFQATT, CDR2 SNEGSKA (reference sequence). V was pared by 3 bases and J by 0 bases, with 11 bases between. Here the CDR3 DNA reads TGCAGTGCTAGTAAACCGGCCCCGAACACCGGGGAGCTGTTTTTT. Encoded protein: CSASKPAPNTGELFF.